This section outlines one TCR beta chain sequence together with its context. Germline-derived CDR1 and CDR2 are SEHNR and FQNEAQ (reference sequence). V dropped 1 base and J dropped 5 bases, with 11 bases sitting between them. The CDR3 totals 14 residues. The entry originates in a study of blood T cell repertoires in COVID-19. The data were produced by immunoSEQ multiplex PCR, yet TCRdb's version contains in-frame clones alone and is incomplete. The repertoire holds around 150,000 clones, with about 79% as singletons. The sample comprised PBMCs or T cells enriched from blood (not recorded which). This sequence was found in a woman aged 45-65 years who had recovered from COVID-19. The V and J genes are TRBV7-9 and TRBJ1-1; D is ambiguous. The CDR3 loop is CASSLVGGLTEAFF. DNA of the CDR3: TGTGCCAGCAGCTTAGTTGGCGGGCTAACTGAAGCTTTCTTT.